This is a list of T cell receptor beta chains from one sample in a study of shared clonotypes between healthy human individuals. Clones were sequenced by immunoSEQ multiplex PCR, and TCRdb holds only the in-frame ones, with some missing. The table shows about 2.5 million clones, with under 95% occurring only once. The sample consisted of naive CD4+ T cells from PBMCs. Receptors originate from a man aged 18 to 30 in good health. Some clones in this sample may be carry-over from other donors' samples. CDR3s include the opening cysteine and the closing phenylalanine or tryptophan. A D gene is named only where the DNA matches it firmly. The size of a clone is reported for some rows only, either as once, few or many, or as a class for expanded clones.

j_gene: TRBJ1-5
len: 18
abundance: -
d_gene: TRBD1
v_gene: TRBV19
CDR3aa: CASSIAPGQTYSNQPQHF
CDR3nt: TGTGCCAGTAGTATAGCGCCGGGACAGACTTATAGCAATCAGCCCCAGCATTTT

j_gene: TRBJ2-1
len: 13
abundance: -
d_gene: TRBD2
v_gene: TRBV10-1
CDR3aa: CASSAEREVGQFF
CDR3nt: TGCGCCAGCAGCGCAGAGCGGGAGGTTGGGCAGTTCTTC

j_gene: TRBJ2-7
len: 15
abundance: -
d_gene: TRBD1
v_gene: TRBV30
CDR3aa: CAWGRRDRVAYEQYF
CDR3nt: TGTGCCTGGGGTAGGCGGGACAGGGTAGCCTACGAGCAGTACTTC

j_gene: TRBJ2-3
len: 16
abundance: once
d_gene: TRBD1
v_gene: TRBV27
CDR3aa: CASSSPRTGDVFGQYF
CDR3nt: TGTGCCAGCAGTTCTCCTCGGACAGGGGACGTTTTCGGGCAGTATTTT

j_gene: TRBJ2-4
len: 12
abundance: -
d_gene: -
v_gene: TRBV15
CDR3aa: CATSRTKNIQYF
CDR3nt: TGTGCCACCAGCAGGACCAAAAACATTCAGTACTTC

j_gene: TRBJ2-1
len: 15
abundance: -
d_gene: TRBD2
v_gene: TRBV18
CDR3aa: CASSPGLAIYNEQFF
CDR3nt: TGTGCCAGCTCACCGGGACTAGCTATATACAATGAGCAGTTCTTC

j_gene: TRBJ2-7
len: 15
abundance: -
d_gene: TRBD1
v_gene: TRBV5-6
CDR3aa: CASSFDRGRSYEQYF
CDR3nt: TGTGCCAGCAGCTTTGACAGGGGGCGTTCCTACGAGCAGTACTTC

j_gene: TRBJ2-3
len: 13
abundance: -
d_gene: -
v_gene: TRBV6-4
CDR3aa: CASMGPFTDTQYF
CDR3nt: TGTGCCAGCATGGGGCCCTTCACGGATACGCAGTATTTT

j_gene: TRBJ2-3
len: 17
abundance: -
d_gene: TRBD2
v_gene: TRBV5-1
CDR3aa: CASSPWTSGTGTDTQYF
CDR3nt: TGCGCCAGCAGCCCCTGGACTAGCGGGACGGGGACAGATACGCAGTATTTT

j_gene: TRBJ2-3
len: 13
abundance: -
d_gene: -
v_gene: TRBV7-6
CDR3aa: CASSFTHTDTQYF
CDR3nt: TGTGCCAGCAGCTTCACTCACACAGATACGCAGTATTTT

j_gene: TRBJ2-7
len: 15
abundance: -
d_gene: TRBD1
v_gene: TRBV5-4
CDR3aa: CASSLRDRSSYEQYF
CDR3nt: TGTGCCAGCAGCTTACGGGACAGGAGTTCCTACGAGCAGTACTTC

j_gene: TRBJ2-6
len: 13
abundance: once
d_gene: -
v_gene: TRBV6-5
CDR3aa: CASSSPGANVLTF
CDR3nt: TGTGCCAGCAGTTCCCCAGGGGCCAACGTCCTGACTTTC

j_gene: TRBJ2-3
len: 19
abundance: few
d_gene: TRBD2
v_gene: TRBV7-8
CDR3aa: CASSSELAGEASGGDTQYF
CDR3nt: TGTGCCAGCAGCTCGGAACTAGCGGGGGAGGCTAGCGGTGGTGATACGCAGTATTTT

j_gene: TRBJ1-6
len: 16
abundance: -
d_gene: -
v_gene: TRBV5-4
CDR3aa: CASSRNEGGRNSPLHF
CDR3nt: TGTGCCAGCAGCCGTAACGAGGGGGGGAGAAATTCACCCCTCCACTTT

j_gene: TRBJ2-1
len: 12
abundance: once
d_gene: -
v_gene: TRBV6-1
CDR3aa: CASSTSYNEQFF
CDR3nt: TGTGCCAGCAGTACCTCCTACAATGAGCAGTTCTTC

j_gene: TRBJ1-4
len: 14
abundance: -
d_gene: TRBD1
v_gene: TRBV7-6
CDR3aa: CASSLGAGGEKLFF
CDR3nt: TGTGCCAGCAGCTTAGGGGCAGGGGGTGAAAAACTGTTTTTT

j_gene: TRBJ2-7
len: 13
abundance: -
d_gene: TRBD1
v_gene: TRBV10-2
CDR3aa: CASGPQGYGEQYF
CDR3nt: TGCGCCAGCGGACCACAGGGGTATGGCGAGCAGTACTTC

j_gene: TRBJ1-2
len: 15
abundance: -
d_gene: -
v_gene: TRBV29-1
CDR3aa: CSVGPLEDANYGYTF
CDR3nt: TGCAGCGTCGGCCCCTTGGAGGACGCTAACTATGGCTACACCTTC

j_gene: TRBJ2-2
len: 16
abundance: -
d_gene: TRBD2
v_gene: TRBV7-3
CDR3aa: CASSPRLAGNTGELFF
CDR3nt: TGTGCCAGCAGCCCGCGACTAGCGGGGAACACCGGGGAGCTGTTTTTT

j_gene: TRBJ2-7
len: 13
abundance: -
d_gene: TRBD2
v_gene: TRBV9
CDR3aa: CASSGGGPYEQYF
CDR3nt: TGTGCCAGCAGCGGGGGAGGGCCGTACGAGCAGTACTTC

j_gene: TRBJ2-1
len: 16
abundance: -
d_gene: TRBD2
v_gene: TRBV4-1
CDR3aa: CASSRVAGASYNEQFF
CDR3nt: TGCGCCAGCAGCCGAGTAGCGGGGGCCTCCTACAATGAGCAGTTCTTC

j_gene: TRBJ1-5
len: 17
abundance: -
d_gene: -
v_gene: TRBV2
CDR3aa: CASSEDIGPAWNQPQHF
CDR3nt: TGTGCCAGCAGTGAGGATATAGGCCCAGCGTGGAATCAGCCCCAGCATTTT

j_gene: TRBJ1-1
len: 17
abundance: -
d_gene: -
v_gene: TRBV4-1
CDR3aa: CASSQGASRAVNTEAFF
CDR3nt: TGCGCCAGCAGCCAAGGGGCATCCCGGGCCGTGAACACTGAAGCTTTCTTT

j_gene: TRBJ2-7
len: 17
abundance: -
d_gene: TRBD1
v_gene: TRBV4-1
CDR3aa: CASSQERWDRGSGEQYF
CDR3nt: TGCGCCAGCAGCCAAGAGCGTTGGGACAGGGGCTCCGGCGAGCAGTACTTC

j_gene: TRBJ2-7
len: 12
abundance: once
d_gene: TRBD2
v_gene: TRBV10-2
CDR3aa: CASSRGGIEQYF
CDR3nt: TGCGCCAGCAGTCGGGGGGGTATCGAGCAGTACTTC

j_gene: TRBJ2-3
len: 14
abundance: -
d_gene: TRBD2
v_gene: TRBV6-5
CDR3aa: CASTTSASTDTQYF
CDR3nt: TGTGCCAGCACGACTAGCGCGAGCACAGATACGCAGTATTTT

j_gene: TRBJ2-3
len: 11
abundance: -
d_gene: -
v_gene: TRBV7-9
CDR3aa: CASASTDTQYF
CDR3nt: TGTGCCAGCGCTAGCACAGATACGCAGTATTTT

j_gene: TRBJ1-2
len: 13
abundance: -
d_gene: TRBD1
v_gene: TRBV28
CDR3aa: CASNTDRGAGYTF
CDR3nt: TGTGCCAGCAACACCGACAGGGGTGCTGGCTACACCTTC

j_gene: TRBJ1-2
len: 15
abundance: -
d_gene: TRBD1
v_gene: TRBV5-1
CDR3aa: CASSFAGTGPYGYTF
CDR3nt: TGCGCCAGCAGCTTTGCCGGGACAGGGCCATATGGCTACACCTTC

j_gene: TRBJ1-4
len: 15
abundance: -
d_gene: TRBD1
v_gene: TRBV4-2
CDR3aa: CASSPRQGVNEKLFF
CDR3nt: TGTGCCAGCAGCCCGCGACAGGGGGTTAATGAAAAACTGTTTTTT

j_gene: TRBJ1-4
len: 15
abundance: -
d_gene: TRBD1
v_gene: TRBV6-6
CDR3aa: CASSRKTGKYEKLFF
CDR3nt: TGTGCCAGCAGCCGTAAGACAGGGAAGTATGAAAAACTGTTTTTT

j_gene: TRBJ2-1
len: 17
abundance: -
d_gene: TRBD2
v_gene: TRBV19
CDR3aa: CASSPGLLKTLNNEQFF
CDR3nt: TGTGCCAGTAGCCCGGGACTACTAAAGACCCTCAACAATGAGCAGTTCTTC

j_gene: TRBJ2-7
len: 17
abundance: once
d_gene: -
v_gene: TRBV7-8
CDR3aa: CASSLVWGGADSYEQYF
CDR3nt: TGTGCCAGCAGCTTAGTGTGGGGTGGGGCAGACTCCTACGAGCAGTACTTC

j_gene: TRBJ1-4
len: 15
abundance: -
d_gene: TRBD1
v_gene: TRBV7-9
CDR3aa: CASSGQGAEDEKLFF
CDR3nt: TGTGCCAGCAGCGGCCAGGGGGCAGAGGATGAAAAACTGTTTTTT

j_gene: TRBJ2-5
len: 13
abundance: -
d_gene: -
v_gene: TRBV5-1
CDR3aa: CASSLVGGETQYF
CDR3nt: TGCGCCAGCAGCTTGGTAGGGGGGGAGACCCAGTACTTC

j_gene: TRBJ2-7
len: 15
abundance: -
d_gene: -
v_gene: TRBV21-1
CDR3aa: CASSKVASDSYEQYF
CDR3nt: TGTGCCAGCAGCAAAGTTGCCAGCGACTCCTACGAGCAGTACTTC

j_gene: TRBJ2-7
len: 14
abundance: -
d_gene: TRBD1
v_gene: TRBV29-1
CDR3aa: CSVRTGPGGYEQYF
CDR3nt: TGCAGCGTAAGAACAGGGCCAGGGGGCTACGAGCAGTACTTC

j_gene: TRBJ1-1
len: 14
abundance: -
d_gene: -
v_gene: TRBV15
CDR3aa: CATTQGPSNTEAFF
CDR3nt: TGTGCCACCACCCAGGGTCCCTCTAACACTGAAGCTTTCTTT

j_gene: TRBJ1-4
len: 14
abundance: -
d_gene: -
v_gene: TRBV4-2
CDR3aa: CASSEGTRREKLFF
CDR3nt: TGTGCCAGCAGCGAAGGGACTCGGCGTGAAAAACTGTTTTTT